What follows are 18 T cell receptor beta chains derived from one specimen sequenced in a study of PD-1 blockade in classical Hodgkin lymphoma. The repertoire was sequenced with immunoSEQ multiplex PCR; TCRdb's copy has only in-frame clones and lacks some. The sample carries some 13,000 clones, about four fifths recorded once. This sample's time point: cycle 4 day 1 (C4D1), after less than seven weeks of nivolumab. The patients all showed relapse after autologous stem cell transplantation, while their brentuximab vedotin exposure varied. Source: peripheral blood mononuclear cells (PBMCs), taken before the fourth cycle of nivolumab. The origin of the receptors is a human donor with classical Hodgkin lymphoma.

CDR3 residues: CASSFGQGEYNEQFF. CDR3 bases: TGCGCCAGCAGCTTCGGACAGGGGGAATACAATGAGCAGTTCTTC. The genes are TRBV4-3 and TRBJ2-1; 10 bases align to TRBD1. J was trimmed by 4 bases and V by 5 bases; bases with no gene match: 5. The CDR3 is 15 amino acids. Germline V gene lookup returns CDR1 LGHNA and CDR2 YSLEER.

The table lists this clone with a few counts. V usage is TRBV4-3 and J usage is TRBJ1-1; D unclear. V lost 0 bases and J lost 1, with 15 bases in between. CDR3 length equals 17 residues. The V gene's germline CDR1 is LGHNA and CDR2 YSLEER. CDR3 coding DNA: TGCGCCAGCAGCCAAGATTTCAGCCCCCTGGGGAACACTGAAGCTTTCTTT. Residues: CASSQDFSPLGNTEAFF.

In the case of this clone: The same CDR3 also results from other DNA sequences found in this sample. The chain carries TRBV18 and TRBJ1-2; 7 bases match TRBD1. CDR1 KGHSH and CDR2 LQKENI come from the germline V gene. V dropped 2 bases and J dropped 8; count of bases not matched to a gene: 11. This CDR3 spans 15 amino acids. The CDR3 here is CASSPGEQGIEGYTF. CDR3 nucleotide sequence: TGTGCCAGCTCACCAGGGGAACAGGGGATCGAAGGCTACACCTTC.

V gene TRBV7-2 combines with J gene TRBJ1-5; D remains unclear. The V and J ends lost 5 bases and 5 bases respectively, with 10 bases between them. CDR3 size: 13 residues. In germline, CDR1 is SGHTA, CDR2 FQGNSA. CDR3 region: CASSVDTYQPQHF. DNA of the CDR3: TGTGCCAGCAGCGTTGACACATATCAGCCCCAGCATTTT.

This clone was recorded once. The chain combines TRBV7-2 with TRBJ2-5; D call uncertain. CDR1 SGHTA and CDR2 FQGNSA come from the germline V gene. V dropped 2 bases and J dropped 6 bases, with 13 bases sitting between them. This CDR3 has 14 amino acids. The chain's CDR3 is CASSLWLLAKTQYF. CDR3 nucleotide sequence: TGTGCCAGCAGCTTATGGTTGTTAGCAAAGACCCAGTACTTC.

The chain carries TRBV5-5 and TRBJ1-4, with 7 bases identical to TRBD1. Trimming at V came to 2 bases and at J to 3 bases, leaving 10 bases not matched to a gene. The germline CDR1 and CDR2 sequences are SGHKS and YYEKEE (reference sequence). The CDR3 covers 17 residues. This chain's CDR3 is CASSFIRGPRANEKLFF. CDR3 nucleotides: TGTGCCAGCAGCTTCATAAGGGGGCCTAGGGCTAATGAAAAACTGTTTTTT.

This sequence joins TRBV9 and TRBJ1-5, with 9 positions matching TRBD1. CDR1 is SGDLS and CDR2 is YYNGEE in the germline V gene. The trim removed 4 bases at V and 7 bases at J, leaving 6 bases unmatched. The CDR3 runs to 14 residues. The CDR3 DNA sequence: TGTGCCAGCAGCACAGGGGGCAGTTCCCAGCCCCAGCATTTT. This translates into CASSTGGSSQPQHF.

This clone came up once. The chain joins TRBV27 to TRBJ1-1, with D possibly matching TRBD1 (6 bases). This CDR3 contains 16 residues. Trimming took off 4 bases at V and 4 bases at J, with 19 bases between the two ends. Germline CDR1 and CDR2: MNHEY and SMNVEV (reference sequence). The CDR3 region has the DNA TGTGCCAGCAGTTCCCCCGCAGGGGAGGGAAGCACTGAAGCTTTCTTT. Its protein is CASSSPAGEGSTEAFF.

V gene TRBV2 combines with J gene TRBJ2-5; 12 nucleotides match TRBD1. Germline CDR1 and CDR2: SNHLY and FYNNEI. The J segment lost 6 bases and the V segment lost 8 bases, leaving 13 bases of the junction unmatched. This CDR3 has 16 amino acids. Here the CDR3 reads CASRPSGQGARKTQYF. CDR3 DNA sequence: TGTGCCAGCCGACCCTCGGGACAGGGGGCGAGGAAGACCCAGTACTTC.

The chain combines TRBV7-9 with TRBJ1-3; D ambiguous. The V gene's germline CDR1 is SEHNR and CDR2 FQNEAQ (reference sequence). The germline V and J ends were trimmed by 3 bases and 2 bases, with 8 bases remaining between them. There are 14 residues in the CDR3. CDR3 nucleotide sequence: TGTGCCAGCAGCTTCGAGGGAACTGGAAACACCATATATTTT. Translating it yields CASSFEGTGNTIYF. Combining the CDR3 with reference TRBV7-9 and TRBJ1-3 gives the whole variable domain DTGVSQNPRHKITKRGQNVTFRCDPISEHNRLYWYRQTLGQGPEFLTYFQNEAQLEKSRLLSDRFSAERPKGSFSTLEIQRTEQGDSAMYLCASSFEGTGNTIYFGEGSWLTVV.

This clone was seen just once. V and J are TRBV2 and TRBJ2-7; 10 bases align to TRBD1. J gave up 1 base and V 6 bases, and 9 bases lay outside the gene matches. The germline CDR1 and CDR2 sequences are SNHLY and FYNNEI. CDR3 length: 16 residues. CDR3 protein: CASREPRTGGSYEQYF. As DNA, the CDR3 is TGTGCCAGCAGGGAACCCCGGACAGGGGGGTCCTACGAGCAGTACTTC.

This clone was seen only once. Here the CDR3 reads CAWSALHRDEQYF. The CDR3 region has the DNA TGTGCCTGGAGTGCCCTACACAGGGACGAGCAGTACTTC. This sequence joins TRBV30 and TRBJ2-7; perhaps TRBD1 as D (6 bases). Trimming left V 1 base short and J 5 bases short, with 12 bases between. CDR1 is GTSNPN, CDR2 SVGIG, per germline (reference sequence). This CDR3 has 13 amino acids. Full variable domain (outside the CDR3, taken from reference TRBV30 and TRBJ2-7): SQTIHQWPATLVQPVGSPLSLECTVEGTSNPNLYWYRQAAGRGLQLLFYSVGIGQISSEVPQNLSASRPQDRQFILSSKKLLLSDSGFYLCAWSALHRDEQYFGPGTRLTVT.

The chain uses TRBV7-9 and TRBJ2-1; 7 nucleotides agree with TRBD2. Germline CDR1 SEHNR, CDR2 FQNEAQ (reference sequence). The CDR3 sequence is 12 residues long. The J segment lost 9 bases and the V segment lost 3 bases, leaving 2 bases of the junction unmatched. The CDR3 is CASSFGGTEQFF. As DNA, the CDR3 is TGTGCCAGCAGCTTCGGGGGGACTGAGCAGTTCTTC.

The chain combines TRBV28 with TRBJ1-5; 7 bases map to TRBD1. V trimming: 5 bases; J trimming: 0 bases; junction bases outside the gene matches: 10. Germline values: CDR1 MDHEN, CDR2 SYDVKM. CDR3 size: 17 residues. CDR3: CASSTTRTGYSNQPQHF. In DNA form, the CDR3 reads TGTGCCAGCAGTACAACAAGGACAGGATATAGCAATCAGCCCCAGCATTTT.

This clone was detected a few times. This chain uses TRBV5-1 with TRBJ2-5, with a tentative D call TRBD1 (6 bases). V was shortened by 0 bases and J by 3 bases, with 9 bases between the two germline ends. Germline assignment: CDR1 SGHRS and CDR2 YFSETQ. CDR3 length: 14 residues. CDR3 nucleotides: TGCGCCAGCAGCTTGGGCCGGACAGAAGAGACCCAGTACTTC. Translated, it gives CASSLGRTEETQYF.

The chain carries TRBV6-5 and TRBJ1-6, with unresolved D. Germline values: CDR1 MNHEY, CDR2 SVGAGI. This CDR3 is 15 amino acids long. Deletions cut 0 bases from V and 9 bases from J, with 12 bases between. The CDR3 loop reads CASSYSKGVSSPLHF. In nucleotides, the CDR3 is TGTGCCAGCAGTTACTCGAAGGGAGTCTCTTCACCCCTCCACTTT.

This chain joins TRBV29-1 and TRBJ2-1, with TRBD1 matching 10 bases. The CDR3 spans 14 residues. In germline, CDR1 is SQVTM, CDR2 ANQGSEA. V shed 5 bases and J 4 bases; nucleotides not matched to a gene: 5. The CDR3 DNA sequence: TGCAGCGTTCCGGCGGGACAGGGGTACAATGAGCAGTTCTTC. Its translation is CSVPAGQGYNEQFF.

This sequence joins TRBV6-5 and TRBJ1-5; possible D gene TRBD1, 5 bases. This CDR3 has 11 residues. Deletions cut 4 bases from V and 9 bases from J, with 7 bases between. Germline V gives CDR1 MNHEY, CDR2 SVGAGI. CDR3 in amino acids: CASSSGGPQHF. The DNA for the CDR3 is TGTGCCAGCAGTTCGGGGGGGCCCCAGCATTTT.